This TCR beta chain originates from a study of blood T cell repertoires in COVID-19. Study-wide context: Sites across the United States, Italy and Spain contributed samples from acute and convalescent COVID-19. PBMCs, B-cell-depleted T cells, or T cells provided the cDNA or gDNA that made up the material.

The germline gives CDR1 SGHDT, CDR2 YYEEEE. This CDR3 has 13 amino acids. The germline V and J ends were trimmed by 0 bases and 8 bases, with 11 bases remaining between them. Clones were sequenced by immunoSEQ multiplex PCR, and TCRdb holds only the in-frame ones, with some missing. The data hold fewer than 700,000 clones, with 70% to 90% observed a single time. The Seattle site enrolled patients during active infection and followed them longitudinally. Sequencing was carried out using peripheral blood. The receptor's source is a woman aged 45-65 years with COVID-19, enrolled during active disease. The chain is built from TRBV5-6 and TRBJ1-2; D gene ambiguous. CDR3 loop: CASSLGGGGGYTF. The CDR3 nucleotides are TGTGCCAGCAGCTTGGGAGGCGGAGGAGGCTACACCTTC.